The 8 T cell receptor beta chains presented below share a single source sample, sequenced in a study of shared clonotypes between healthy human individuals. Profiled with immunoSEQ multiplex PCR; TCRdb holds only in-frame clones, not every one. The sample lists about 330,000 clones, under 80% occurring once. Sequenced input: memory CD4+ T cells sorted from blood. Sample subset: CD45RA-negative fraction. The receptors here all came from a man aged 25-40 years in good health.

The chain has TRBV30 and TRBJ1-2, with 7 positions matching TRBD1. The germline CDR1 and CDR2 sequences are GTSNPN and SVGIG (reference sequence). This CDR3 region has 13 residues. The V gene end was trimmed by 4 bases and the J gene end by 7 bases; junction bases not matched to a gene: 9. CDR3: CAWNGQGDGGYTF. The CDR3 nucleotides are TGTGCCTGGAATGGGCAGGGGGATGGTGGCTACACCTTC. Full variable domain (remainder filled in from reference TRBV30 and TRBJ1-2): SQTIHQWPATLVQPVGSPLSLECTVEGTSNPNLYWYRQAAGRGLQLLFYSVGIGQISSEVPQNLSASRPQDRQFILSSKKLLLSDSGFYLCAWNGQGDGGYTFGSGTRLTVV.

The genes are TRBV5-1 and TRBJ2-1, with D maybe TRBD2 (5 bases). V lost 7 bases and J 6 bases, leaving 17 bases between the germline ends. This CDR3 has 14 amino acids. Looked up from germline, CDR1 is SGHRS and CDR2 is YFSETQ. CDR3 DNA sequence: TGCGCCAGCGGAGAAGGCGTTCGGGGCAATGAGCAGTTCTTC. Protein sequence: CASGEGVRGNEQFF. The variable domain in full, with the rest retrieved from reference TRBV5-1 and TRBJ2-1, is KAGVTQTPRYLIKTRGQQVTLSCSPISGHRSVSWYQQTPGQGLQFLFEYFSETQRNKGNFPGRFSGRQFSNSRSEMNVSTLELGDSALYLCASGEGVRGNEQFFGPGTRLTVL.

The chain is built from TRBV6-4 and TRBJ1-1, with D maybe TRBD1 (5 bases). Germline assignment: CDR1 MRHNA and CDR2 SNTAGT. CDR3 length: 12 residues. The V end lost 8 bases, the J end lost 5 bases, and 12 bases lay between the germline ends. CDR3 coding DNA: TGTGCCAGCGAGCCCGGGGGAACTGAAGCTTTCTTT. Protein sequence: CASEPGGTEAFF.

The CDR3 DNA reads as TGCGCCAGCAGCTTAGGGCTAGGCAATGAGCAGTTCTTC. It encodes CASSLGLGNEQFF. V usage is TRBV5-1 and J usage is TRBJ2-1; the D is unclear. The CDR3 runs to 13 residues. Germline CDR1 reads SGHRS; CDR2 reads YFSETQ. Trimming shortened V by 2 bases and J by 6 bases, and 9 bases separated the two germline ends.

The CDR3 here is CASSPEGLVGNYEQYF. The DNA of the CDR3 is TGTGCCAGCTCACCCGAGGGACTAGTCGGCAACTACGAGCAGTACTTC. This chain joins TRBV18 and TRBJ2-7, with 8 bases matching TRBD2. The CDR3 runs 16 residues. Trimming took 3 bases from V and 3 from J; bases not matched to a gene: 10. Germline V CDR1 and CDR2: KGHSH, LQKENI.

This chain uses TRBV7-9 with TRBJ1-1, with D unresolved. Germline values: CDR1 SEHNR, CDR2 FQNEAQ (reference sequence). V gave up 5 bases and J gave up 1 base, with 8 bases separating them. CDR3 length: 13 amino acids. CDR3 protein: CASSLQTNTEAFF. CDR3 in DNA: TGTGCCAGCAGCCTACAAACGAACACTGAAGCTTTCTTT.

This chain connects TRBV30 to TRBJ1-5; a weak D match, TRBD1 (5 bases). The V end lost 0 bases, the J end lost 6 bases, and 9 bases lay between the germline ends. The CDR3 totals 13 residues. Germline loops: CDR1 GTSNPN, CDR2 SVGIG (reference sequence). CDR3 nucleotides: TGTGCCTGGAGTGTGTGGGGGGTTCAGCCCCAGCATTTT. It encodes CAWSVWGVQPQHF.

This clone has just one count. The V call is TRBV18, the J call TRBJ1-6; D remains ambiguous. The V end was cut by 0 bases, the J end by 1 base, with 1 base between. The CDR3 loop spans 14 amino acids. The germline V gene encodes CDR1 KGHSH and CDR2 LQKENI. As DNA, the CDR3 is TGTGCCAGCTCACCACCGTCCTATAATTCACCCCTCCACTTT. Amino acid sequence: CASSPPSYNSPLHF.